What follows are 21 T cell receptor beta chains derived from one specimen sequenced in a study of cytomegalovirus exposure and HLA in healthy donors. Clones were read by immunoSEQ multiplex PCR, and TCRdb kept only the in-frame ones, dropping some. The profile shows tens of thousands of clones, approximately 95% of them singletons. The sequenced sample consisted of PBMCs. These receptors originate from a young woman in good health and CMV-seropositive.

The chain employs TRBV4-1 and TRBJ1-2; possible D gene TRBD1, 5 bases. Per germline, CDR1 MGHRA and CDR2 YSYEKL. Trimming cost V 0 bases and J 4 bases, with 15 bases left between them. This CDR3 has 16 amino acids. CDR3 DNA: TGCGCCAGCAGCCAAGAGGGTGTGGGGGGAAGCTATGGCTACACCTTC. It encodes CASSQEGVGGSYGYTF.

The chain combines TRBV7-2 with TRBJ2-3; TRBD2 aligns across 9 bases. Germline V gives CDR1 SGHTA, CDR2 FQGNSA. V lost 6 bases and J lost 6; bases outside the gene matches: 10. This CDR3 has 15 amino acids. In DNA form, the CDR3 reads TGTGCCAGCAGAGGCCCCGGGACTAGCCCCGATACGCAGTATTTT. It is translated as CASRGPGTSPDTQYF.

The table lists this clone with a count of one. This sequence joins TRBV7-2 and TRBJ1-6; TRBD1 matches at 7 bases. The ends lost 5 bases at V and 6 bases at J; junction bases unmatched: 10. Germline CDR1 SGHTA, CDR2 FQGNSA. This CDR3 region has 16 residues. CDR3 bases: TGTGCCAGCAGCGGGACCCCGGGACAGTCTAATTCACCCCTCCACTTT. Translation: CASSGTPGQSNSPLHF.

V and J are TRBV7-2 and TRBJ1-1, with a possible D match to TRBD1 (5 bases). This CDR3 has 13 residues. Germline V gene lookup returns CDR1 SGHTA and CDR2 FQGNSA. V dropped 7 bases and J dropped 1 base, with 10 bases sitting between them. The CDR3 spells CASNLGPNTEAFF. The CDR3 DNA is TGTGCCAGCAACCTGGGGCCGAACACTGAAGCTTTCTTT.

The V gene is TRBV5-6, the J gene TRBJ1-1, with 7 bases that match TRBD1. J was trimmed by 5 bases and V by 4 bases; bases with no gene match: 11. In germline, CDR1 is SGHDT, CDR2 YYEEEE. The length of the CDR3 is 15 residues. The CDR3 region has the DNA TGTGCCAGCAGCCTCCGGGACAGTGGCCCAACTGAAGCTTTCTTT. Translation gives CASSLRDSGPTEAFF.

The J gene is TRBJ2-5, the V gene TRBV5-1, with TRBD2 identical over 9 bases. Germline CDR1 reads SGHRS; CDR2 reads YFSETQ. The trim removed 0 bases at V and 5 bases at J, leaving 5 bases unmatched. The CDR3 has 15 residues. In nucleotides, the CDR3 is TGCGCCAGCAGCTTGGTAGCGGGAGTTCGGGAGACCCAGTACTTC. Translating gives CASSLVAGVRETQYF.

The rearrangement joins TRBV19 to TRBJ1-1; D uncertain. Trimming cost V 8 bases and J 0 bases, with 10 bases left between them. Germline CDR1 reads LNHDA; CDR2 reads SQIVND (reference sequence). This CDR3 has 13 amino acids. CDR3 DNA: TGTGCCAGTCGGTTGGTGTTGAACACTGAAGCTTTCTTT. The encoded protein is CASRLVLNTEAFF.

V usage is TRBV27 and J usage is TRBJ1-5; D is possibly TRBD1 (5 bases). This CDR3 is 14 amino acids long. CDR1 MNHEY and CDR2 SMNVEV come from the germline V gene (reference sequence). The V gene lost 4 bases and the J gene lost 7 bases, with 14 bases spanning the gap. In nucleotides, the CDR3 is TGTGCCAGCAGTTCGGGCAGGGCGGAGCAGCCCCAGCATTTT. Amino acids: CASSSGRAEQPQHF.

The count of this clone is one. The rearrangement links TRBV6-5 to TRBJ1-1; D gene ambiguous. Germline V lookup: CDR1 MNHEY, CDR2 SVGAGI. The CDR3 length is 11 residues. The V end lost 6 bases, the J end lost 3 bases, and 5 bases lay between the germline ends. The CDR3 region has the DNA TGTGCCAGCAGCACTTACACTGAAGCTTTCTTT. Residues: CASSTYTEAFF.

The rearrangement uses TRBV29-1 and TRBJ1-5; D gene unclear. The germline V and J ends were trimmed by 4 bases and 2 bases, with 9 bases remaining between them. The CDR3 spans 13 residues. CDR1 SQVTM and CDR2 ANQGSEA come from the germline V gene. As DNA, the CDR3 is TGCAGCGTTGGGAGTGAGCGCAATCAGCCCCAGCATTTT. This translates into CSVGSERNQPQHF. Supplemented by reference TRBV29-1 and TRBJ1-5, the full variable domain reads SAVISQKPSRDICQRGTSLTIQCQVDSQVTMMFWYRQQPGQSLTLIATANQGSEATYESGFVIDKFPISRPNLTFSTLTVSNMSPEDSSIYLCSVGSERNQPQHFGDGTRLSIL.

The chain links TRBV25-1 to TRBJ1-1; 8 positions agree with TRBD1. The CDR3 is made up of 13 amino acids. The J segment lost 10 bases and the V segment lost 2 bases, leaving 6 bases of the junction unmatched. Germline CDR1 and CDR2: MGHDK and SYGVNS. The CDR3 region has the DNA TGTGCCAGCAGTGAAGGGACAGGTTCCCGAGCTTTCTTT. Translating it yields CASSEGTGSRAFF. Supplemented by reference TRBV25-1 and TRBJ1-1, the full variable domain reads EADIYQTPRYLVIGTGKKITLECSQTMGHDKMYWYQQDPGMELHLIHYSYGVNSTEKGDLSSESTVSRIRTEHFPLTLESARPSHTSQYLCASSEGTGSRAFFGQGTRLTVV.

This chain links TRBV9 with TRBJ1-2, with D possibly matching TRBD1 (5 bases). Germline V lookup: CDR1 SGDLS, CDR2 YYNGEE. This CDR3 is built from 16 residues. V dropped 0 bases and J dropped 0 bases, with 12 bases sitting between them. DNA of the CDR3: TGTGCCAGCAGCGTAGCCTGGGGCCCAGCTAACTATGGCTACACCTTC. It translates to CASSVAWGPANYGYTF.

The chain carries TRBV4-3 and TRBJ1-6; D uncertain. The length of the CDR3 is 15 residues. The germline gives CDR1 LGHNA, CDR2 YSLEER. Between the trimmed V and J ends, which lost 2 bases and 10 bases, there was a span of 15 bases. CDR3 sequence: CASSQTREFGSPLHF. CDR3 in DNA: TGCGCCAGCAGCCAAACAAGGGAGTTCGGCTCACCCCTCCACTTT.

The gene calls are TRBV5-6 and TRBJ2-5; unclear D gene. This CDR3 is 12 amino acids long. Germline V CDR1 and CDR2: SGHDT, YYEEEE. V lost 0 bases and J lost 4, with 4 bases in between. This CDR3 reads CASSLVLETQYF. The CDR3 nucleotides are TGTGCCAGCAGCTTGGTCTTAGAGACCCAGTACTTC.

The chain couples TRBV28 to TRBJ1-1; D is unclear. The CDR3 is made up of 13 amino acids. V was pared by 2 bases and J by 8 bases, with 12 bases between. CDR1 MDHEN and CDR2 SYDVKM come from the germline V gene. For the CDR3, the DNA is TGTGCCAGCAGTTTAATTGGCTTCCAGGAAGCTTTCTTT. It codes for CASSLIGFQEAFF. Based on the CDR3 plus reference TRBV28 and TRBJ1-1, the full variable domain is DVKVTQSSRYLVKRTGEKVFLECVQDMDHENMFWYRQDPGLGLRLIYFSYDVKMKEKGDIPEGYSVSREKKERFSLILESASTNQTSMYLCASSLIGFQEAFFGQGTRLTVV.

Turning to this clone: Other DNA sequences in the same sample also yield this CDR3. The V and J genes are TRBV15 and TRBJ2-7; 7 bases are a match to TRBD1. This CDR3 is 16 amino acids long. V lost 1 base to trimming and J lost 6 bases; unmatched junction nucleotides: 12. CDR1 is LNHNV and CDR2 is YYDKDF in the germline V gene (reference sequence). The CDR3 spells CATSRAGQENAGEQYF. Written as DNA, the CDR3 is TGTGCCACCAGCAGAGCAGGACAGGAGAATGCGGGCGAGCAGTACTTC.

The chain recombines TRBV2 with TRBJ2-1; 8 nucleotides match TRBD2. Germline lookup yields CDR1 SNHLY and CDR2 FYNNEI. The CDR3 loop spans 15 amino acids. The V gene end was trimmed by 3 bases and the J gene end by 5 bases; junction bases not matched to a gene: 6. The CDR3 DNA reads TGTGCCAGCAGTGAGGAGGTAGCGGGGAACAATGAGCAGTTCTTC. Translation gives CASSEEVAGNNEQFF.

This sequence joins TRBV7-2 and TRBJ1-2, with 9 bases lining up with TRBD1. The CDR3 length is 15 residues. V trimming: 2 bases; J trimming: 7 bases; junction bases outside the gene matches: 8. Germline loops: CDR1 SGHTA, CDR2 FQGNSA. The CDR3 here is CASSLWGGQGAGYTF. The CDR3 bases are TGTGCCAGCAGCTTATGGGGGGGACAGGGTGCTGGCTACACCTTC.

The CDR3 bases are TGTGCCAGCAGTCCGCCGGGACAGGGGGCCTACGAGCAGTACTTC. As protein: CASSPPGQGAYEQYF. This sequence joins TRBV28 and TRBJ2-7; the match to TRBD1 covers 11 bases. CDR3 size: 15 residues. V lost 5 bases to trimming and J lost 2 bases; unmatched junction nucleotides: 5. CDR1 MDHEN and CDR2 SYDVKM come from the germline V gene.

This clone was detected once. The chain couples TRBV6-5 to TRBJ1-6; D is perhaps TRBD1 (6 bases). CDR1 is MNHEY and CDR2 is SVGAGI in the germline V gene. V was shortened by 4 bases and J by 6 bases, with 16 bases between the two germline ends. The CDR3 is made up of 16 amino acids. Here the CDR3 DNA reads TGTGCCAGCAGTTCCGGACAGTCAGCCATTAATTCACCCCTCCACTTT. Translated, it gives CASSSGQSAINSPLHF.

The rearrangement joins TRBV2 to TRBJ1-5, with D unresolved. Trimming removed 3 bases from V and 0 bases from J, with 9 bases in between. The CDR3 sequence is 15 residues long. Germline V lookup: CDR1 SNHLY, CDR2 FYNNEI. The chain's CDR3 is CASSDGSHSNQPQHF. CDR3 bases: TGTGCCAGCAGTGATGGCAGTCATAGCAATCAGCCCCAGCATTTT.